Below, 21 T cell receptor beta chains from the same sample are listed, as sequenced in a study of cytomegalovirus exposure and HLA in healthy donors. Primers for the PCR totalled 60 Vbeta and 13 Jbeta. Generated by immunoSEQ multiplex PCR, the TCRdb table keeps only in-frame clones and is missing some. The sample yields some 150,000 clones, roughly 85% seen once. Sequenced: PBMCs. These receptors all come from a man in his forties in good health and CMV-seropositive.

The rearrangement links TRBV4-1 to TRBJ2-1, with D possibly TRBD2 on 6 matching bases. The CDR3 has 14 amino acids. Trimming pared 2 bases from V and 7 bases from J, leaving 12 bases between. Germline V lookup: CDR1 MGHRA, CDR2 YSYEKL. The CDR3 coding sequence is TGCGCCAGCAGCCAAACAGCGGGTTCGAATGAGCAGTTCTTC. Translation: CASSQTAGSNEQFF.

In the case of this clone: A junction boundary mismatches the germline segment, possibly from a read error. The chain uses TRBV28 and TRBJ2-6; 8 bases align to TRBD2. This CDR3 has 20 residues. The V gene's germline CDR1 is MDHEN and CDR2 SYDVKM. The CDR3 protein is CASSLYTQTSVISGANVLTF. The CDR3 bases are TGTGCCAGCAGCTTATACACTCAGACTAGCGTCATCTCTGGGGCCAACGTCCTGACTTTC. The entire variable domain, with the rest obtained from reference TRBV28 and TRBJ2-6, is as follows: DVKVTQSSRYLVKRTGEKVFLECVQDMDHENMFWYRQDPGLGLRLIYFSYDVKMKEKGDIPEGYSVSREKKERFSLILESASTNQTSMYLCASSLYTQTSVISGANVLTFGAGSRLTVL.

V usage is TRBV9 and J usage is TRBJ1-6; D is uncertain. Germline CDR1 is SGDLS and CDR2 is YYNGEE. The CDR3 spans 15 residues. Trimming stripped 6 bases from V and 10 bases from J, with 20 bases between. The chain's CDR3 is CASTRGPFVESPLHF. The CDR3, as DNA: TGTGCCAGCACCCGAGGGCCCTTTGTGGAGTCACCCCTCCACTTT. Together with reference TRBV9 and TRBJ1-6, the CDR3 gives the full variable domain: DSGVTQTPKHLITATGQRVTLRCSPRSGDLSVYWYQQSLDQGLQFLIQYYNGEERAKGNILERFSAQQFPDLHSELNLSSLELGDSALYFCASTRGPFVESPLHFGNGTRLTVT.

The chain combines TRBV11-3 with TRBJ2-7; D call uncertain. This CDR3 region has 15 residues. CDR1 and CDR2 from the germline V gene are SGHNT and YENEEA. V lost 0 bases to trimming and J lost 2 bases, with 11 bases between them. For the CDR3, the DNA is TGTGCCAGCAGCTTAGATAACAGACCAGCCTACGAGCAGTACTTC. Its translation is CASSLDNRPAYEQYF.

The rearrangement joins TRBV5-1 to TRBJ2-1; 10 bases fit TRBD2. This CDR3 is built from 17 residues. Trimming took 4 bases from V and 4 from J; bases not matched to a gene: 11. CDR1 is SGHRS and CDR2 is YFSETQ in the germline V gene. CDR3: CASSPGRAAGGYNEQFF. The CDR3, as DNA: TGCGCCAGCAGCCCCGGGAGGGCAGCGGGAGGGTACAATGAGCAGTTCTTC. The full variable domain, completed using reference TRBV5-1 and TRBJ2-1, is KAGVTQTPRYLIKTRGQQVTLSCSPISGHRSVSWYQQTPGQGLQFLFEYFSETQRNKGNFPGRFSGRQFSNSRSEMNVSTLELGDSALYLCASSPGRAAGGYNEQFFGPGTRLTVL.

The chain uses TRBV9 and TRBJ1-2, with TRBD1 matching 7 bases. Germline V lookup: CDR1 SGDLS, CDR2 YYNGEE. This CDR3 contains 16 residues. The J segment lost 4 bases and the V segment lost 4 bases, leaving 13 bases of the junction unmatched. CDR3 in amino acids: CASSPFDRDSSYGYTF. CDR3 DNA sequence: TGTGCCAGCAGCCCGTTCGACCGGGACAGTAGCTATGGCTACACCTTC.

This sequence joins TRBV12-5 and TRBJ2-1; D may be TRBD2 (6 bases). The V end was cut by 4 bases, the J end by 0 bases, with 16 bases between. The CDR3 length is 17 residues. CDR1 and CDR2 from the germline V gene are LGHNT and FRNRAP. As DNA, the CDR3 is TGTGCTAGTGGTTGGAAGAGCGGGTCTATCTCCTACAATGAGCAGTTCTTC. This gives the protein CASGWKSGSISYNEQFF.

The rearrangement links TRBV28 to TRBJ1-4, with a weak D call TRBD1 (5 bases). The CDR3 covers 14 residues. CDR1 and CDR2 from the germline V gene are MDHEN and SYDVKM. With 4 bases removed from V and 8 bases from J, the gap between germline ends came to 14 bases. The chain's CDR3 is CASSSGSAGEKLFF. DNA for the CDR3: TGTGCCAGCAGTTCAGGGTCCGCTGGGGAAAAACTGTTTTTT. Looking up the rest from reference TRBV28 and TRBJ1-4 gives the full variable domain: DVKVTQSSRYLVKRTGEKVFLECVQDMDHENMFWYRQDPGLGLRLIYFSYDVKMKEKGDIPEGYSVSREKKERFSLILESASTNQTSMYLCASSSGSAGEKLFFGSGTQLSVL.

This clone was detected a few times. CDR3 DNA: TGTGCCAGCAGCCTAGGACTAGCGGGAGGTCGAGAGACCCAGTACTTC. Translated: CASSLGLAGGRETQYF. The V gene is TRBV7-2, the J gene TRBJ2-5; 14 bases align to TRBD2. The V gene's germline CDR1 is SGHTA and CDR2 FQGNSA. Germline trimming cut 5 bases from V and 4 bases from J; bases unmatched to any gene: 6. CDR3 length equals 16 residues.

The chain's CDR3 is CASSLSGLPGTQYF. CDR3 in DNA: TGTGCCAGCAGCTTAAGCGGGTTACCGGGGACCCAGTACTTC. The rearrangement joins TRBV7-3 to TRBJ2-5; a possible D gene is TRBD2 (5 bases). The length of the CDR3 is 14 residues. V was shortened by 1 base and J by 7 bases, with 13 bases between the two germline ends. From germline, CDR1 is SGHTA and CDR2 FQGTGA.

About this clone: One end of the junction is discordant with germline, which a read error may explain. The chain joins TRBV29-1 to TRBJ2-6, with 8 bases identical to TRBD1. Germline V gene sequence: CDR1 SQVTM, CDR2 ANQGSEA. The CDR3 has 17 amino acids. The CDR3 here is CSTLGQDRVSGANGLTF. The DNA for the CDR3 is TGCAGCACCCTTGGGCAGGACAGGGTATCGGGGGCCAACGGCCTGACTTTC.

V gene TRBV7-2 combines with J gene TRBJ1-5; no firm D call. Germline V gene data show CDR1 as SGHTA and CDR2 as FQGNSA. The CDR3 is 12 amino acids. Trimming removed 5 bases at V and 5 bases at J, with 7 bases between. CDR3 sequence reads: CASSRRDQPQHF. CDR3 bases: TGTGCCAGCAGCCGGCGGGATCAGCCCCAGCATTTT.

This clone appeared once. V usage is TRBV6-5 and J usage is TRBJ1-2; the D gene is possibly TRBD1 (5 bases). The CDR3 runs to 14 residues. Trimming shortened V by 2 bases and J by 4 bases, and 11 bases separated the two germline ends. Germline V gives CDR1 MNHEY, CDR2 SVGAGI. This chain's CDR3 is CASSYQAGGYGYTF. The CDR3 region has the DNA TGTGCCAGCAGTTACCAGGCCGGGGGCTATGGCTACACCTTC.

The J gene is TRBJ2-2, the V gene TRBV19; 10 bases map to TRBD2. The germline V gene encodes CDR1 LNHDA and CDR2 SQIVND (reference sequence). This CDR3 comprises 14 residues. V lost 5 bases, J lost 7 bases, and 4 bases stayed unmatched. The CDR3 region is CASSFSGRIGELFF. CDR3 sequence (DNA): TGTGCCAGTAGTTTTAGCGGGAGGATCGGGGAGCTGTTTTTT.

CDR3 residues: CASSESFGLAGGTRTEQYF. In nucleotides, the CDR3 is TGCGCCAGCAGTGAGTCTTTTGGACTAGCGGGAGGAACCCGTACCGAGCAGTACTTC. This chain uses TRBV10-1 with TRBJ2-7; 14 bases align to TRBD2. Germline V gene lookup returns CDR1 WNHNN and CDR2 SYGVQD (reference sequence). J lost 6 bases, V lost 0 bases, and 13 bases had no gene match. The CDR3 has 19 amino acids.

V is TRBV18 and J is TRBJ2-7; 14 nucleotides agree with TRBD2. There are 16 residues in the CDR3. V gave up 3 bases and J gave up 5 bases; unmatched junction bases: 6. CDR1 and CDR2 from the germline V gene are KGHSH and LQKENI. This chain's CDR3 is CASSPRGLAGGHEQYF. As DNA, the CDR3 is TGTGCCAGCTCACCCCGAGGACTAGCGGGAGGCCACGAGCAGTACTTC. The whole variable domain, filled in from reference TRBV18 and TRBJ2-7, reads NAGVMQNPRHLVRRRGQEARLRCSPMKGHSHVYWYRQLPEEGLKFMVYLQKENIIDESGMPKERFSAEFPKEGPSILRIQQVVRGDSAAYFCASSPRGLAGGHEQYFGPGTRLTVT.

The V and J genes are TRBV30 and TRBJ2-1; TRBD2 aligns across 15 bases. Germline V gene sequence: CDR1 GTSNPN, CDR2 SVGIG (reference sequence). The length of the CDR3 is 16 residues. J lost 7 bases, V lost 3 bases, and 7 bases had no gene match. CDR3 sequence (DNA): TGTGCCTGGAGGAAACCGGGACTAGCGGGAGGAAATGAGCAGTTCTTC. Translated, it gives CAWRKPGLAGGNEQFF.

This clone was seen more than once but under ten times. The chain is built from TRBV6-5 and TRBJ1-2; D possibly corresponds to TRBD1 (6 bases). This CDR3 is built from 15 residues. V was trimmed by 6 bases and J by 8 bases, leaving 22 bases between them. Germline assignment: CDR1 MNHEY and CDR2 SVGAGI. The CDR3 protein is CASRRPGGHGQGYTF. The CDR3 DNA follows: TGTGCCAGCAGGCGCCCTGGGGGACACGGACAAGGCTACACCTTC.

This chain links TRBV27 with TRBJ2-7, with D perhaps matching TRBD1 (6 bases). The CDR3 has 15 amino acids. With 0 bases removed from V and 2 bases from J, the gap between germline ends came to 11 bases. The germline gives CDR1 MNHEY, CDR2 SMNVEV (reference sequence). CDR3 in DNA: TGTGCCAGCAGTTTATCGAGGACAGCTGCCTACGAGCAGTACTTC. This sequence encodes CASSLSRTAAYEQYF.

In DNA, the CDR3 is TGTGCCAGCAGCCCCAACTTGTACTACAATGAGCAGTTCTTC. Its translation: CASSPNLYYNEQFF. The chain joins TRBV6-5 to TRBJ2-1; D gene uncertain. The CDR3 runs to 14 residues. V was shortened by 6 bases and J by 3 bases, with 12 bases between the two germline ends. The germline gives CDR1 MNHEY, CDR2 SVGAGI.

This rearrangement joins TRBV9 to TRBJ2-7; the match to TRBD1 covers 8 bases. The V gene end was trimmed by 4 bases and the J gene end by 5 bases; junction bases not matched to a gene: 8. This CDR3 is 14 amino acids long. Germline CDR1 SGDLS, CDR2 YYNGEE. CDR3 DNA sequence: TGTGCCAGCAGCCCCGCGGACAGGGTTAACGAGCAGTACTTC. This encodes CASSPADRVNEQYF.